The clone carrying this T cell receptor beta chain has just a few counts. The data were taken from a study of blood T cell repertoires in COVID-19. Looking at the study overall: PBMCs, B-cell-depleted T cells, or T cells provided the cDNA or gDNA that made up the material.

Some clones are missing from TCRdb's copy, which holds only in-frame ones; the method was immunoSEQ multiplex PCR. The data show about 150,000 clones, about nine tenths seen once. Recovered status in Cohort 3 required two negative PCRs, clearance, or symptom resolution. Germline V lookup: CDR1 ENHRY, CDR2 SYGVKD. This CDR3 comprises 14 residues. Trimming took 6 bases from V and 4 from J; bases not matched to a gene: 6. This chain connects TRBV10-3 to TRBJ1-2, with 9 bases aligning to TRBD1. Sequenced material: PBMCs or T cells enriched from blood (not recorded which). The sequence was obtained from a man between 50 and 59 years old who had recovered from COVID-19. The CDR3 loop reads CAISRTGGGYGYTF. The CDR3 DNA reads TGTGCCATCAGCCGAACAGGGGGCGGCTATGGCTACACCTTC.